This T cell receptor (beta chain) emerged from a study of shared clonotypes between healthy human individuals. About this clone itself: Antigen specificity is unknown.

The germline V and J ends were trimmed by 1 base and 4 bases, with 12 bases remaining between them. Per germline, CDR1 LNHDA and CDR2 SQIVND (reference sequence). The CDR3 runs to 15 residues. Libraries were prepared by immunoSEQ multiplex PCR; TCRdb keeps only in-frame clonotypes and omits some of them. The sample consists of approximately 600,000 clones, approximately 95% of them appearing once. CD45RO negativity and positive selection for CCR7 defined naive CD8 cells, a population that excluded terminally differentiated effector memory CD45RA+ cells. Study-level findings and limits: A handful of donors shared around 5.1% of their naive CD4 clonotypes. Sampling used blood alone; tissue repertoires probably differ. Sorted-subset sequencing was shown by rarefaction to be incomplete despite large depth.

This TCR derives from a young woman in good health. The sequenced sample was naive CD8+ T cells sorted from blood. The chain employs TRBV19 and TRBJ2-3; no definite D call. CDR3 loop: CASSIGSMAADTQYF. The CDR3 nucleotides read TGTGCCAGTAGTATAGGGTCCATGGCGGCAGATACGCAGTATTTT.